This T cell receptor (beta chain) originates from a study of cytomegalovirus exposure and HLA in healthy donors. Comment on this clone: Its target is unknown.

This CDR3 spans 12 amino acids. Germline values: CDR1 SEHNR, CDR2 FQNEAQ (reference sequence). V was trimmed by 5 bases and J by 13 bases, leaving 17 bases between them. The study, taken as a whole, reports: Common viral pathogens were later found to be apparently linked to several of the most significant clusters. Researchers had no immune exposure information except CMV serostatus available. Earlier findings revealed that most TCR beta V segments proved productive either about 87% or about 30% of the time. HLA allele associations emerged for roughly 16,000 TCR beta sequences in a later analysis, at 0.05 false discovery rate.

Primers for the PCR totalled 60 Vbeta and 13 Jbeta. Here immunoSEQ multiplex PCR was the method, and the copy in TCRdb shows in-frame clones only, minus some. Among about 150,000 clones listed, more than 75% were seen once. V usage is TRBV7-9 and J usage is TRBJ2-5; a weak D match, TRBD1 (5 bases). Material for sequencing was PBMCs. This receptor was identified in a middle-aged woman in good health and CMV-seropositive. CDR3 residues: CASSRGIDERYF. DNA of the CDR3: TGTGCCAGCAGCAGGGGAATCGACGAGCGGTACTTC.